The next 9 T cell receptor beta chains were all read from a single sample in a study of blood T cell repertoires in COVID-19. Profiling relied on immunoSEQ multiplex PCR, and the TCRdb table lists in-frame clones only, not all of them. The data show some 530,000 clones, with approximately 85% seen just once and approximately 2.9% held by the top ten. The sequencing input was peripheral blood. The receptors were gathered from a human donor in a cohort sampled during active COVID-19.

This chain uses TRBV3-1 (or the pseudogene TRBV3-2) with TRBJ2-7; TRBD2 agrees at 12 bases. V shed 8 bases and J 5 bases; nucleotides not matched to a gene: 4. The CDR3 is 13 amino acids. Germline V gene data show CDR1 as LGHDT and CDR2 as YNNKEL (reference sequence). The CDR3 loop is CASRLAGENEQYF. The CDR3 DNA is TGTGCCAGCCGACTAGCGGGAGAAAACGAGCAGTACTTC.

This clone was seen only a few times. The chain carries TRBV10-1 and TRBJ1-1; D not resolved. The CDR3 extends over 11 amino acids. The V and J ends lost 2 bases and 9 bases respectively, with 7 bases between them. Germline V CDR1 and CDR2: WNHNN, SYGVQD (reference sequence). CDR3 residues: CASSEGRKAFF. DNA of the CDR3: TGCGCCAGCAGTGAGGGCAGAAAAGCTTTCTTT.

The CDR3 nucleotides are TGTGCCAGTAGCCCACAGGGGATCGCGGCTAATGAAAAACTGTTTTTT. It codes for CASSPQGIAANEKLFF. The V and J genes are TRBV19 and TRBJ1-4; 7 bases agree with TRBD1. With V trimmed by 6 bases and J by 3 bases, 10 bases remained unmatched. The CDR3 spans 16 residues. Germline values: CDR1 LNHDA, CDR2 SQIVND (reference sequence).

V and J are TRBV6-5 and TRBJ1-4, with TRBD1 matching over 7 bases. The CDR3 sequence is 14 residues long. The germline gives CDR1 MNHEY, CDR2 SVGAGI. After removal of 6 bases from V and 6 bases from J, the junction contained 7 bases not matched to a gene. The CDR3 coding sequence is TGTGCCAGCAGCCCGGGAACAGGGGATGAAAAACTGTTTTTT. It is translated as CASSPGTGDEKLFF.

V gene TRBV19 combines with J gene TRBJ1-2; D possibly corresponds to TRBD1 (5 bases). Germline CDR1 reads LNHDA; CDR2 reads SQIVND (reference sequence). V was pared by 1 base and J by 4 bases, with 13 bases between. The CDR3 consists of 15 residues. CDR3 in DNA: TGTGCCAGTAGTATAGGACCGACAGCAGGCTATGGCTACACCTTC. Protein product: CASSIGPTAGYGYTF. Full variable domain (missing parts from reference TRBV19 and TRBJ1-2): DGGITQSPKYLFRKEGQNVTLSCEQNLNHDAMYWYRQDPGQGLRLIYYSQIVNDFQKGDIAEGYSVSREKKESFPLTVTSAQKNPTAFYLCASSIGPTAGYGYTFGSGTRLTVV.

The chain uses TRBV18 and TRBJ2-1; tentative D call: TRBD1 (5 bases). The ends were cut back, 3 bases at V and 2 bases at J, with 14 bases in the middle. CDR3 size: 16 residues. Germline loops: CDR1 KGHSH, CDR2 LQKENI. The CDR3 region has the DNA TGTGCCAGCTCACCGGTGCAGGGAAAAACCTACAATGAGCAGTTCTTC. Encoded protein: CASSPVQGKTYNEQFF.

V and J are TRBV27 and TRBJ2-7, with 8 bases matching TRBD2. The CDR3 is 14 amino acids. V shed 1 base and J 3 bases; nucleotides not matched to a gene: 2. Germline CDR1 MNHEY, CDR2 SMNVEV (reference sequence). CDR3 nucleotides: TGTGCCAGCAGTTTATGGCGGGAGGACTACGAGCAGTACTTC. Its translation: CASSLWREDYEQYF.

The chain couples TRBV30 to TRBJ2-5, with 7 bases aligning to TRBD1. Germline CDR1 is GTSNPN and CDR2 is SVGIG (reference sequence). CDR3 length: 12 residues. Trimming at V came to 4 bases and at J to 5 bases, leaving 4 bases not matched to a gene. Here the CDR3 reads CAWIYRGETQYF. CDR3 in DNA: TGTGCCTGGATTTACAGGGGTGAGACCCAGTACTTC.

The chain joins TRBV6-6 to TRBJ2-7; 12 bases match TRBD1. V lost 8 bases and J lost 3; bases outside the gene matches: 8. The CDR3 extends over 15 amino acids. Germline V lookup: CDR1 MNHNY, CDR2 SVGAGI (reference sequence). The CDR3 spells CASYRDRGRFYEQYF. CDR3 bases: TGTGCCAGCTACCGGGACAGGGGGCGATTCTACGAGCAGTACTTC.